What follows are 10 T cell receptor beta chains derived from one specimen sequenced in a study of T cells in Graves' hyperthyroidism and ophthalmopathy. The CDR3 regions of TCR beta were amplified from RNA transcripts. Carried out on the TCR CDR3, a first-round RT-PCR used the HTBI primer set. TCRdb reanalysed the multiplex PCR reads using MiXCR and keeps one entry per CDR3 protein. The sample has more than 300,000 distinct CDR3 sequences; approximately 15% are singletons. Sequenced input: blood. These receptor sequences come from a young woman with Graves' ophthalmopathy.

This clonotype was counted many times. This chain joins TRBV18 and TRBJ2-1; 9 nucleotides align to TRBD1. V was pared by 4 bases and J by 4 bases, with 11 bases of the junction left unmatched. The CDR3 spans 17 residues. Per the germline V gene, CDR1 is KGHSH and CDR2 is LQKENI. Here the CDR3 reads CASSRELRDRVYNEQFF. Here the CDR3 DNA reads TGTGCCAGCTCACGCGAGCTACGGGACAGGGTTTACAATGAGCAGTTCTTC.

This clonotype was observed at least ten times. The V gene is TRBV7-2, the J gene TRBJ2-7, with D unclear. CDR3 length equals 16 residues. The V and J ends lost 5 bases and 0 bases respectively, with 17 bases between them. Germline V lookup: CDR1 SGHTA, CDR2 FQGNSA. CDR3 in amino acids: CASSPVKMTGSYEQYF. CDR3 sequence (DNA): TGTGCCAGCAGCCCAGTTAAAATGACTGGCTCCTACGAGCAGTACTTC.

This chain links TRBV6-1 with TRBJ1-1, with D possibly matching TRBD1 (6 bases). The germline V and J ends were trimmed by 5 bases and 0 bases, with 19 bases remaining between them. CDR1 MNHNS and CDR2 SASEGT come from the germline V gene. The CDR3 loop spans 17 amino acids. DNA for the CDR3: TGTGCCAGCAGTTCCCCGGGAGCGGGGGGCTTGAACACTGAAGCTTTCTTT. It specifies CASSSPGAGGLNTEAFF.

This clonotype was observed at least ten times. J is TRBJ1-1 and V is TRBV12-3 or TRBV12-4; D not certain. The CDR3 runs to 14 residues. The ends were cut back, 8 bases at V and 5 bases at J, with 18 bases in the middle. The CDR3 DNA follows: TGTGCCAGCTATATAAAGTACATCGAGACTGAAGCTTTCTTT. Protein product: CASYIKYIETEAFF.

This clonotype was counted between two and nine times. The chain carries TRBV7-8 and TRBJ2-7; weak D call: TRBD1 (6 bases). The germline V gene has CDR1 SGHVS and CDR2 FQNEAQ. Trimming stripped 5 bases from V and 2 bases from J, with 16 bases between. The CDR3 is 15 amino acids. In DNA, the CDR3 is TGTGCCAGCAGCCACAGGGAAATAGTGGCCTACGAGCAGTACTTC. It yields the protein CASSHREIVAYEQYF.

In this sample, this clonotype turned up many times. J is TRBJ1-5 and V is TRBV6-1; D uncertain. CDR1 is MNHNS and CDR2 is SASEGT in the germline V gene. The length of the CDR3 is 15 residues. V lost 2 bases and J lost 3, with 11 bases in between. CDR3 amino acids: CASSELGQINQPQHF. For the CDR3, the DNA is TGTGCCAGCAGTGAATTAGGGCAGATCAATCAGCCCCAGCATTTT.

Only a few counts were recorded for this clonotype. The genes are TRBV19 and TRBJ1-1; D is possibly TRBD1 (5 bases). The CDR3 length is 15 residues. Trimming shortened V by 3 bases and J by 6 bases, and 17 bases separated the two germline ends. Germline V gene lookup returns CDR1 LNHDA and CDR2 SQIVND (reference sequence). The CDR3 DNA is TGTGCCAGTAGTATCCCACGGGGGGTTCATCCTGAAGCTTTCTTT. Translation gives CASSIPRGVHPEAFF.

This clonotype was recorded a few times. The chain uses TRBV19 and TRBJ1-1; no reliable D call. CDR3 length: 14 residues. Trimming stripped 4 bases from V and 4 bases from J, with 13 bases between. Germline V gene data show CDR1 as LNHDA and CDR2 as SQIVND (reference sequence). In DNA form, the CDR3 reads TGTGCCAGTAGTACCCGGGTCCTAGGCACTGAAGCTTTCTTT. It encodes CASSTRVLGTEAFF.

This clonotype was recorded at least ten times. The rearrangement links TRBV12-3 or TRBV12-4 to TRBJ2-1; 8 bases are a match to TRBD2. Losses at the gene ends were 2 bases for V and 7 bases for J; bases not matched to a gene: 7. CDR3 length: 15 amino acids. The CDR3 region is CASSLLAGQGNEQFF. The CDR3 nucleotides are TGTGCCAGCAGTTTACTAGCGGGTCAAGGGAATGAGCAGTTCTTC.

There are many counts of this clonotype. The chain links TRBV20-1 to TRBJ2-2; D is possibly TRBD1 or TRBD2 (5 bases each). The germline CDR1 and CDR2 sequences are DFQATT and SNEGSKA (reference sequence). This CDR3 has 15 residues. V lost 5 bases and J lost 2, with 15 bases in between. The CDR3 DNA reads TGCAGTGCTCCCCCCATGGGACGAAACACCGGGGAGCTGTTTTTT. Translated, it gives CSAPPMGRNTGELFF.